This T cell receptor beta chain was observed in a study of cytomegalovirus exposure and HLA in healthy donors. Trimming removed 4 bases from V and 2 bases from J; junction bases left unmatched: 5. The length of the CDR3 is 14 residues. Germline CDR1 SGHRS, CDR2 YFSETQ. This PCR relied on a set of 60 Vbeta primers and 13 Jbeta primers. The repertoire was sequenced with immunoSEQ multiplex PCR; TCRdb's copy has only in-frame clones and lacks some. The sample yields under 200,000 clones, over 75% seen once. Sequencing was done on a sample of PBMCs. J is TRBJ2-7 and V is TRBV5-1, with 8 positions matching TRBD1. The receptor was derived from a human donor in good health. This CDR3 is CASSQMTGAYEQYF. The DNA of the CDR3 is TGCGCCAGCAGCCAAATGACAGGGGCCTACGAGCAGTACTTC.